Shown below are 15 T cell receptor beta chains from a single sample sequenced in a study of TIL therapy for anti-PD-1-resistant metastatic lung cancer. Sequencing used immunoSEQ v3. Sequencing was performed with immunoSEQ multiplex PCR; in TCRdb, only in-frame clones are kept and a portion is missing. The sample has 5,000 to 6,000 clones; 64% are singletons. The time point denotes: pre-treatment sample, taken before nivolumab and TIL therapy. The tumor samples were excised metastases, mostly pleural nodules or supraclavicular lymph nodes. The source was tumor tissue, collected at baseline. These receptors all come from a man in his sixties or seventies with non-small cell lung cancer.

The rearrangement uses TRBV5-4 and TRBJ2-1, with 11 bases matching TRBD2. CDR3 length: 17 amino acids. Germline assignment: CDR1 SGHNT and CDR2 YYREEE (reference sequence). J gave up 8 bases and V 4 bases, and 14 bases lay outside the gene matches. The CDR3 sequence: CASSRGVSGREGYEQFF. CDR3 DNA: TGTGCCAGCAGCAGAGGGGTTAGCGGGAGGGAAGGGTATGAGCAGTTCTTC.

This chain joins TRBV6-5 and TRBJ2-1; D may be TRBD1 or TRBD2 (6 bases each). The germline V gene has CDR1 MNHEY and CDR2 SVGAGI. V was cut by 6 bases and J by 6 bases, with 18 bases left in between. This CDR3 region has 15 residues. This chain's CDR3 is CASSPFGRGGNEQFF. CDR3 sequence (DNA): TGTGCCAGCAGCCCCTTCGGGAGAGGGGGCAATGAGCAGTTCTTC.

This clone has just a few counts. The chain combines TRBV5-5 with TRBJ1-6; possibly TRBD1 for D (5 bases). Trimming removed 3 bases at V and 13 bases at J, with 14 bases between. The CDR3 sequence is 13 residues long. The germline gives CDR1 SGHKS, CDR2 YYEKEE (reference sequence). In DNA, the CDR3 is TGTGCCAGCAGCTATTTGACAGAAGTTCCCCTCCACTTT. Amino acids: CASSYLTEVPLHF.

V is TRBV7-2 and J is TRBJ1-1; D not certain. This CDR3 has 14 amino acids. Germline V CDR1 and CDR2: SGHTA, FQGNSA. Trimming removed 3 bases at V and 0 bases at J, with 8 bases between. In nucleotides, the CDR3 is TGTGCCAGCAGCTTCAACAGCCTGAACACTGAAGCTTTCTTT. Translating it yields CASSFNSLNTEAFF.

This sequence joins TRBV19 and TRBJ1-2; TRBD1 matches at 9 bases. The CDR3 runs to 14 residues. Germline V lookup: CDR1 LNHDA, CDR2 SQIVND (reference sequence). Trimming took 5 bases from V and 7 from J; bases not matched to a gene: 8. The CDR3 protein is CASSETGGGIGYTF. The DNA for the CDR3 is TGTGCCAGTAGTGAAACAGGGGGCGGAATTGGCTACACCTTC. The full variable domain, its missing parts supplied by reference TRBV19 and TRBJ1-2, is DGGITQSPKYLFRKEGQNVTLSCEQNLNHDAMYWYRQDPGQGLRLIYYSQIVNDFQKGDIAEGYSVSREKKESFPLTVTSAQKNPTAFYLCASSETGGGIGYTFGSGTRLTVV.

CDR3 sequence (DNA): TGCGCCAGCAGTAGCGGAGGGACCTACGAGCAGTACTTC. Translated: CASSSGGTYEQYF. The rearrangement uses TRBV5-1 and TRBJ2-7; a weak D match, TRBD2 (6 bases). The CDR3 is 13 amino acids. Trimming shortened V by 5 bases and J by 2 bases, and 11 bases separated the two germline ends. CDR1 is SGHRS and CDR2 is YFSETQ in the germline V gene.

The genes are TRBV15 and TRBJ2-7; 8 nucleotides match TRBD2. The CDR3 is made up of 16 amino acids. Germline CDR1 is LNHNV and CDR2 is YYDKDF (reference sequence). V was pared by 0 bases and J by 5 bases, with 9 bases of the junction left unmatched. CDR3 loop: CATSRDGKREQDEQYF. The CDR3 DNA reads TGTGCCACCAGCAGAGATGGCAAGCGGGAGCAAGACGAGCAGTACTTC.

J is TRBJ2-7 and V is TRBV28; D is perhaps TRBD2 (6 bases). The CDR3 loop spans 13 amino acids. Between the trimmed V and J ends, which lost 8 bases and 3 bases, there was a span of 14 bases. Germline CDR1 is MDHEN and CDR2 is SYDVKM. The CDR3: CASARELFYEQYF. The DNA for the CDR3 is TGTGCCAGCGCACGGGAGCTATTCTACGAGCAGTACTTC.

This clone was found a few times. CDR3 region: CASSSQQGEAKNIQYF. DNA of the CDR3: TGTGCCAGCAGTTCTCAACAGGGAGAAGCCAAAAACATTCAGTACTTC. V gene TRBV6-7 combines with J gene TRBJ2-4; D might be TRBD1 (6 bases). TRBV6-7 is noted as an ORF with a role that remains uncertain. This CDR3 region has 16 residues. V was clipped by 4 bases and J by 0 bases, with 13 bases between them.

The J gene is TRBJ1-5, the V gene TRBV7-8; no reliable D call. The CDR3 length is 14 residues. CDR1 is SGHVS and CDR2 is FQNEAQ in the germline V gene. V shed 4 bases and J shed 4 bases, with 11 bases lying between them. The CDR3 spells CASSSGIKNQPQHF. As DNA, the CDR3 is TGTGCCAGCAGCTCAGGCATAAAGAATCAGCCCCAGCATTTT.

The chain carries TRBV5-1 and TRBJ2-5, with 12 bases that match TRBD2. This CDR3 is 16 amino acids long. The germline CDR1 and CDR2 sequences are SGHRS and YFSETQ. J was trimmed by 2 bases and V by 0 bases; bases with no gene match: 2. The CDR3 loop is CASSLGGTSGQETQYF. CDR3 sequence (DNA): TGCGCCAGCAGCTTGGGGGGGACTAGCGGGCAAGAGACCCAGTACTTC.

The CDR3 loop is CASSLAVRGDEQFF. CDR3 in DNA: TGCGCCAGCAGCTTGGCTGTCAGGGGCGATGAGCAGTTCTTC. The V and J genes are TRBV5-1 and TRBJ2-1; TRBD1 might be the D (6 bases). The CDR3 has 14 residues. Germline CDR1 reads SGHRS; CDR2 reads YFSETQ. Trimming cost V 0 bases and J 8 bases, with 12 bases left between them.

V usage is TRBV28 and J usage is TRBJ2-5; TRBD1 agrees at 7 bases. The CDR3 runs 13 residues. Germline V gives CDR1 MDHEN, CDR2 SYDVKM. Germline trimming cut 3 bases from V and 5 bases from J; bases unmatched to any gene: 3. CDR3 in amino acids: CASSFGRGETQYF. CDR3 DNA: TGTGCCAGCAGTTTCGGCAGGGGGGAGACCCAGTACTTC.

V is TRBV6-1 and J is TRBJ2-7; 9 bases align to TRBD1. V lost 0 bases to trimming and J lost 3 bases; unmatched junction nucleotides: 3. This CDR3 has 15 amino acids. Germline V gene data show CDR1 as MNHNS and CDR2 as SASEGT. CDR3 sequence (DNA): TGTGCCAGCAGTGAAGCGGAGACAGGGGGCTACGAGCAGTACTTC. Translating gives CASSEAETGGYEQYF.

This clone was found a few times. The chain links TRBV19 to TRBJ2-2; maybe TRBD2 (6 bases). V gave up 1 base and J gave up 2 bases, with 8 bases separating them. Germline V gene sequence: CDR1 LNHDA, CDR2 SQIVND (reference sequence). CDR3 length: 15 amino acids. This chain's CDR3 is CASSIGTSNTGELFF. The CDR3 bases are TGTGCCAGTAGTATAGGTACTAGCAACACCGGGGAGCTGTTTTTT.